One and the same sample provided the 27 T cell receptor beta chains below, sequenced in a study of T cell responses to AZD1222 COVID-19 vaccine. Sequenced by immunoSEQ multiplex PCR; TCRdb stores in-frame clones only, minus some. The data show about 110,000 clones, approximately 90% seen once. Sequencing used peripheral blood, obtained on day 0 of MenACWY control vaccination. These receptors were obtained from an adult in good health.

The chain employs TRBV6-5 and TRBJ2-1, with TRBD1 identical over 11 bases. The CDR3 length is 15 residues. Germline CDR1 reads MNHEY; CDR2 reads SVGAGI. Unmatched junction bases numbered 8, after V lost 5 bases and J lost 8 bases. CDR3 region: CASSHGTGGADEQFF. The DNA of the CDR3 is TGTGCCAGCAGTCACGGGACAGGGGGTGCCGATGAGCAGTTCTTC.

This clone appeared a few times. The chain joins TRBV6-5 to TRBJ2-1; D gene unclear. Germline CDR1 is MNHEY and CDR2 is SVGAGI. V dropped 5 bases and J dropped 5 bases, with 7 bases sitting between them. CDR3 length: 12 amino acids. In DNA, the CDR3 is TGTGCCAGCAGTCCCGCTAACAATGAGCAGTTCTTC. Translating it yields CASSPANNEQFF.

The CDR3 loop reads CASSHITQGANYGYTF. The CDR3 DNA follows: TGTGCCAGCAGCCATATAACACAGGGGGCCAACTATGGCTACACCTTC. The chain uses TRBV3-1 (or the pseudogene TRBV3-2) and TRBJ1-2; 9 bases match TRBD1. The length of the CDR3 is 16 residues. The germline CDR1 and CDR2 sequences are LGHDT and YNNKEL (reference sequence). With V trimmed by 3 bases and J by 2 bases, 7 bases remained unmatched.

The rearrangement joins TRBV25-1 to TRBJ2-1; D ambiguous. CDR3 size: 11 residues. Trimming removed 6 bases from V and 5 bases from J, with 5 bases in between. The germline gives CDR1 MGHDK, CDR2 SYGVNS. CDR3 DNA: TGTGCCAGCAGCCGGAACAATGAGCAGTTCTTC. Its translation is CASSRNNEQFF.

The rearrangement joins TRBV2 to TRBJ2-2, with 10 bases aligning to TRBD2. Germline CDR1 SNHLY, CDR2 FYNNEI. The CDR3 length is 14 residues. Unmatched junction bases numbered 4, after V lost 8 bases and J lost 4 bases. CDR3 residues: CASGWTSGTGELFF. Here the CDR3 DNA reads TGTGCCAGCGGATGGACTAGCGGCACCGGGGAGCTGTTTTTT.

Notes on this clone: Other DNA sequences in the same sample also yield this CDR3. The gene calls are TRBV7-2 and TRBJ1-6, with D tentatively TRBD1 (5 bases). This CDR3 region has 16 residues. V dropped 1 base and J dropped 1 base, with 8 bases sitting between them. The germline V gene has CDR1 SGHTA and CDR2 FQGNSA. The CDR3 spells CASSLEWGSYNSPLHF. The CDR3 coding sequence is TGTGCCAGCAGCTTAGAGTGGGGGTCCTATAATTCACCCCTCCACTTT. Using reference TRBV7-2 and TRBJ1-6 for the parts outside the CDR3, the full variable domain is GAGVSQSPSNKVTEKGKDVELRCDPISGHTALYWYRQSLGQGLEFLIYFQGNSAPDKSGLPSDRFSAERTGGSVSTLTIQRTQQEDSAVYLCASSLEWGSYNSPLHFGNGTRLTVT.

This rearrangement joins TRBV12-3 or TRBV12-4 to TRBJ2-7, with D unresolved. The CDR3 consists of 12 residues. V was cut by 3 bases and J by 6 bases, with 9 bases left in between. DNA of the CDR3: TGTGCCAGCAGTTTTAATGGGGTCGAGCAGTACTTC. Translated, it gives CASSFNGVEQYF.

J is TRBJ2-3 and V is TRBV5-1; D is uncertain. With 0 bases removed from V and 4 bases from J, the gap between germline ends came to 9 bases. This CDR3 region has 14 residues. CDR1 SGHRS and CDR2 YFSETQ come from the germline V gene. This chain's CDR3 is CASSLADWADTQYF. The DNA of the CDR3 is TGCGCCAGCAGCTTGGCGGATTGGGCAGATACGCAGTATTTT. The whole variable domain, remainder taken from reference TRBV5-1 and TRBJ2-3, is KAGVTQTPRYLIKTRGQQVTLSCSPISGHRSVSWYQQTPGQGLQFLFEYFSETQRNKGNFPGRFSGRQFSNSRSEMNVSTLELGDSALYLCASSLADWADTQYFGPGTRLTVL.

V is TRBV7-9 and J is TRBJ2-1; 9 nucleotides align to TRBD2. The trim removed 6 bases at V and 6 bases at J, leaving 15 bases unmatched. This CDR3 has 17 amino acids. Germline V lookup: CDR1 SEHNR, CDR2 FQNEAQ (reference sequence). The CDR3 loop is CASSHGLRGGRGNEQFF. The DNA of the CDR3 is TGTGCCAGCAGTCACGGATTGCGGGGGGGCCGCGGCAATGAGCAGTTCTTC.

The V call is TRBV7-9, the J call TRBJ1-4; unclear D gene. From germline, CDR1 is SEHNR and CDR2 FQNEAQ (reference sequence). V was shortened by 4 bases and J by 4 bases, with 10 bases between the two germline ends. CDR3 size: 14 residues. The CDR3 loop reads CASSSVGGNEKLFF. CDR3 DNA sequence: TGTGCCAGCAGCTCGGTGGGCGGTAATGAAAAACTGTTTTTT.

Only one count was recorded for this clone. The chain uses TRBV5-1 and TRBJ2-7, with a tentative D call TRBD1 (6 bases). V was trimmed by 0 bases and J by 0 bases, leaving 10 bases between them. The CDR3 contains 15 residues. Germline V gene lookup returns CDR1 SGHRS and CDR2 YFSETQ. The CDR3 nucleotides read TGCGCCAGCAGCTTGGAACAGGGCCTCTCCTACGAGCAGTACTTC. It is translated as CASSLEQGLSYEQYF.

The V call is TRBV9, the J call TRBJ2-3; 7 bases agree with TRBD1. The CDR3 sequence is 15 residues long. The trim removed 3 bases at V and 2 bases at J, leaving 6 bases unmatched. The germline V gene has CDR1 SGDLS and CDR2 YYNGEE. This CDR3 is CASSGRDSHTDTQYF. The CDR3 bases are TGTGCCAGCAGCGGCCGGGACAGCCACACAGATACGCAGTATTTT.

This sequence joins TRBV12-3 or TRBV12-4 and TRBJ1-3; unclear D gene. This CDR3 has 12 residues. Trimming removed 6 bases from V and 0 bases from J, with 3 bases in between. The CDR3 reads CASSGSGNTIYF. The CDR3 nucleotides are TGTGCCAGCAGCGGCTCTGGAAACACCATATATTTT.

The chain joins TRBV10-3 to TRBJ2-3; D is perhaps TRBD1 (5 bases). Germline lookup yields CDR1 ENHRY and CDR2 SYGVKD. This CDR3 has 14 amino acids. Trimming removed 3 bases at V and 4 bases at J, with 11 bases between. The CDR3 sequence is CAISDSGLADTQYF. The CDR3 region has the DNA TGTGCCATCAGTGATTCAGGGTTGGCAGATACGCAGTATTTT.

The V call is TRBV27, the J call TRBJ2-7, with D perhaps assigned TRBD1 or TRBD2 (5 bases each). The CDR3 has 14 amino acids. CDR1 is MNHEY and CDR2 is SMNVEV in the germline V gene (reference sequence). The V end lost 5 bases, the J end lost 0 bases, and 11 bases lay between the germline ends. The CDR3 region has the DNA TGTGCCAGCAGTCGGGACGGGTCCTCCTACGAGCAGTACTTC. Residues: CASSRDGSSYEQYF.

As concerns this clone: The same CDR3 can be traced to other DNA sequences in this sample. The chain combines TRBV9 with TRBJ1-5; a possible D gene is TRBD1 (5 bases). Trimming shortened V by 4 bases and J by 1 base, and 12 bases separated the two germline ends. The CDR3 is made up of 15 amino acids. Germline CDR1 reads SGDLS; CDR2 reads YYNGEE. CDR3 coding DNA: TGTGCCAGCAGCCCTGGGGGAGGGAGCAATCAGCCCCAGCATTTT. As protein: CASSPGGGSNQPQHF.

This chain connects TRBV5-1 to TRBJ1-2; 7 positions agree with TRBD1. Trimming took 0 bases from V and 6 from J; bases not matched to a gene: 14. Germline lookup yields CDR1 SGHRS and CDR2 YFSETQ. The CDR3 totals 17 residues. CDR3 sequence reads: CASSLGPGAGGDNGYTF. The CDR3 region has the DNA TGCGCCAGCAGCTTGGGACCCGGGGCAGGGGGGGATAATGGCTACACCTTC.

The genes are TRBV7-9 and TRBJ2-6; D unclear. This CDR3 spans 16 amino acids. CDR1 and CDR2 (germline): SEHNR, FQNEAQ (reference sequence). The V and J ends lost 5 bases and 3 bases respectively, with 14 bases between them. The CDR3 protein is CASSPLVGSGANVLTF. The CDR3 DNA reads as TGTGCCAGCAGCCCCTTGGTGGGAAGTGGGGCCAACGTCCTGACTTTC.

The CDR3, as DNA: TGCAGCGTTGACCGGGCGAACTATGGCTACACCTTC. Encoded protein: CSVDRANYGYTF. The V and J genes are TRBV29-1 and TRBJ1-2, with unresolved D. The germline V and J ends were trimmed by 3 bases and 2 bases, with 7 bases remaining between them. Germline CDR1 SQVTM, CDR2 ANQGSEA. This CDR3 region has 12 residues.

The DNA for the CDR3 is TGTGCCAGCAGCGGGTCGGACACTGAAGCTTTCTTT. Protein product: CASSGSDTEAFF. The chain employs TRBV7-9 and TRBJ1-1, with D unresolved. Germline CDR1 reads SEHNR; CDR2 reads FQNEAQ (reference sequence). Trimming shortened V by 5 bases and J by 3 bases, and 7 bases separated the two germline ends. The CDR3 consists of 12 residues.

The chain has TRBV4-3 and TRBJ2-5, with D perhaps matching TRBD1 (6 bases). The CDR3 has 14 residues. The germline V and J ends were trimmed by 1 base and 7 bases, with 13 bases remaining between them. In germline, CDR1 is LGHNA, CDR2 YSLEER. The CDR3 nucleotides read TGCGCCAGCAGCCAAGGACAGGCTCAGGGGACCCAGTACTTC. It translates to CASSQGQAQGTQYF.

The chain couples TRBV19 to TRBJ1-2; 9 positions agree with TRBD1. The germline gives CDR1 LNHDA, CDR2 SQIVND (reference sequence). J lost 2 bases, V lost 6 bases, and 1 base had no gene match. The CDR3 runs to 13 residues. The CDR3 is CASRDRGNYGYTF. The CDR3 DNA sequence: TGTGCCAGTAGGGACAGGGGAAACTATGGCTACACCTTC. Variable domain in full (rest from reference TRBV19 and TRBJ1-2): DGGITQSPKYLFRKEGQNVTLSCEQNLNHDAMYWYRQDPGQGLRLIYYSQIVNDFQKGDIAEGYSVSREKKESFPLTVTSAQKNPTAFYLCASRDRGNYGYTFGSGTRLTVV.

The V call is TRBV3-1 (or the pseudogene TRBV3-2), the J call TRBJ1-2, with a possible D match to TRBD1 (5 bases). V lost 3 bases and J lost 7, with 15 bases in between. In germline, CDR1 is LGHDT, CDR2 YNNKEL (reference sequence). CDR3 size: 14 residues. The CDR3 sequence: CASSHPGRVGGYTF. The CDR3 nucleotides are TGTGCCAGCAGCCATCCCGGCAGGGTGGGTGGCTACACCTTC.

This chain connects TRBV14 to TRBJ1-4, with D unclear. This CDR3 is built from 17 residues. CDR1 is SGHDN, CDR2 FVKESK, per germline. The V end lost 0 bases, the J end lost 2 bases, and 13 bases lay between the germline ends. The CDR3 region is CASSQEAWTWTNEKLFF. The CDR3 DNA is TGTGCCAGCAGCCAAGAGGCTTGGACGTGGACTAATGAAAAACTGTTTTTT.

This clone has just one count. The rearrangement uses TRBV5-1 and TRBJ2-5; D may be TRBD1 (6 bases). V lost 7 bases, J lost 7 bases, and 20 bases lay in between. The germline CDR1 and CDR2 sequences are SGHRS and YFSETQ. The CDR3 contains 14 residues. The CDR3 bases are TGCGCCAGCGTCAAAACGGACAGTCCGTGGACCCAGTACTTC. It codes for CASVKTDSPWTQYF.

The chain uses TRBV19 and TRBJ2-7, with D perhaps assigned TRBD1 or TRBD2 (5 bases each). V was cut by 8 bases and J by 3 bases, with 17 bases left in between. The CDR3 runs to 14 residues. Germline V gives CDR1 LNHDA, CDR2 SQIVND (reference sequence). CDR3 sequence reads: CASGPIGGNYEQYF. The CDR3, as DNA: TGTGCCAGTGGTCCCATTGGGGGAAACTACGAGCAGTACTTC. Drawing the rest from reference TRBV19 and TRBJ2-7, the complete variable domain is DGGITQSPKYLFRKEGQNVTLSCEQNLNHDAMYWYRQDPGQGLRLIYYSQIVNDFQKGDIAEGYSVSREKKESFPLTVTSAQKNPTAFYLCASGPIGGNYEQYFGPGTRLTVT.

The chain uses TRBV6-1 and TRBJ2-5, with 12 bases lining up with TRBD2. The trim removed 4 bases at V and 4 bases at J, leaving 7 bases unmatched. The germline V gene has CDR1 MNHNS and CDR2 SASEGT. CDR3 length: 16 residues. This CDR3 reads CASSVLAGGPPETQYF. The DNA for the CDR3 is TGTGCCAGCAGTGTCCTAGCGGGGGGGCCACCAGAGACCCAGTACTTC.